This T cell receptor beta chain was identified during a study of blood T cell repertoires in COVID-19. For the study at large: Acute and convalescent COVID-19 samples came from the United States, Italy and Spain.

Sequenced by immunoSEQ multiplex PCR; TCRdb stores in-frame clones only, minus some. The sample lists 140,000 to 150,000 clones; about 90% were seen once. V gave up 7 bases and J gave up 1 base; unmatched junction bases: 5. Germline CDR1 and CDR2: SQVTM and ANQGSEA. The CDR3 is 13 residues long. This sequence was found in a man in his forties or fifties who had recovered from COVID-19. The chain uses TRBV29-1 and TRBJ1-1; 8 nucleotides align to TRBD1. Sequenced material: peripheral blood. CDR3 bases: TGCAGCGCCGACAGGGGCTCGAACACTGAAGCTTTCTTT. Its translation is CSADRGSNTEAFF.